Presented here are 7 T cell receptor beta chains from one specimen sequenced in a study of blood T cell repertoires in COVID-19. The method was immunoSEQ multiplex PCR; TCRdb's version includes in-frame clones alone and lacks a portion of them. Found here are hundreds of thousands of clones, 85% to 90% of them singletons; the top ten hold about 1.6%. Sequenced input: peripheral blood. The receptor set was obtained from a woman in her forties who had recovered from COVID-19.

The chain uses TRBV10-1 and TRBJ2-5; 13 nucleotides line up with TRBD2. Germline CDR1 reads WNHNN; CDR2 reads SYGVQD (reference sequence). V gave up 3 bases and J gave up 5 bases; unmatched junction bases: 6. The CDR3 totals 16 residues. The CDR3 DNA sequence: TGCGCCAGCAGTGACCGGAGGACTAGCGGGGGTGAGACCCAGTACTTC. This codes for CASSDRRTSGGETQYF.

This chain connects TRBV5-6 to TRBJ2-5; 7 nucleotides line up with TRBD2. Unmatched junction bases numbered 6, after V lost 1 base and J lost 3 bases. Germline assignment: CDR1 SGHDT and CDR2 YYEEEE. This CDR3 has 15 amino acids. The CDR3 DNA follows: TGTGCCAGCAGCTTGAGTAGGCGGGGGAAAGAGACCCAGTACTTC. Its protein is CASSLSRRGKETQYF.

This clone was seen only once. The rearrangement joins TRBV14 to TRBJ2-3; the D is unclear. The V end was cut by 4 bases, the J end by 0 bases, with 11 bases between. Per germline, CDR1 SGHDN and CDR2 FVKESK. This CDR3 is built from 15 residues. Written as DNA, the CDR3 is TGTGCCAGCAGCCCCTTCGCGGTGAGCACAGATACGCAGTATTTT. Its protein product is CASSPFAVSTDTQYF.

The V call is TRBV12-3 or TRBV12-4, the J call TRBJ1-2, with D maybe TRBD1 (5 bases). V lost 6 bases to trimming and J lost 4 bases, with 12 bases between them. This CDR3 has 13 residues. Here the CDR3 DNA reads TGTGCCAGCAGCCCCTCAGGGTCCTATGGCTACACCTTC. Its protein product is CASSPSGSYGYTF.

The sample holds one count of this clone. The V and J genes are TRBV9 and TRBJ1-4; no clear D gene. This CDR3 is 14 amino acids long. The germline V gene encodes CDR1 SGDLS and CDR2 YYNGEE. Trimming removed 4 bases from V and 10 bases from J, with 17 bases in between. CDR3 sequence reads: CASSLGGGPGKLFF. In DNA, the CDR3 is TGTGCCAGCAGCCTGGGAGGAGGGCCCGGAAAACTGTTTTTT.

This clone came up a few times. The chain has TRBV10-1 and TRBJ2-2; D uncertain. The CDR3 consists of 15 residues. With 7 bases removed from V and 0 bases from J, the gap between germline ends came to 12 bases. The germline gives CDR1 WNHNN, CDR2 SYGVQD (reference sequence). The CDR3 nucleotides are TGCGCCAGCACCCAGACACCCGCGAACACCGGGGAGCTGTTTTTT. Translation: CASTQTPANTGELFF.

This clone was counted once. The V call is TRBV2, the J call TRBJ1-3; D remains unclear. This CDR3 has 13 residues. CDR1 and CDR2 (germline): SNHLY, FYNNEI. V was clipped by 8 bases and J by 5 bases, with 13 bases between them. The chain's CDR3 is CASDLGGRNTIYF. As DNA, the CDR3 is TGTGCCAGCGACCTCGGAGGGAGAAACACCATATATTTT.